This TCR beta chain was documented in a study of post-analysis software for immune sequencing data. Study details: Relapsing-remitting, secondary progressive and progressive-relapsing forms of multiple sclerosis all featured among disease courses. Study-wide results and limits: With F measure, samples from one preparation batch clustered together strongly. Significantly lower normalized Chao1 diversity was seen in multiple sclerosis patients than in controls. In patients, TRBV5-6, TRBV5-1 and TRBV20-1 belonged to about five TRBV segments found more frequently than in controls.

Germline loops: CDR1 DFQATT, CDR2 SNEGSKA (reference sequence). With 3 bases removed from V and 6 bases from J, the gap between germline ends came to 9 bases. This CDR3 has 12 amino acids. TCR beta cDNA libraries included unique molecular identifiers. It was from about 0.94 to 9.7 million T cells that about half a million cDNA molecules came. Via MiXCR, TCRdb re-called the PCR reads, giving one row per CDR3 protein. The sample includes about 430,000 distinct CDR3 sequences, approximately 37% of them seen just once. Worth noting for this clonotype: Its matching antigen is unknown.

This chain connects TRBV20-1 to TRBJ2-1; no firm D call. The receptor comes from a girl aged 2-15 years with multiple sclerosis. The sample taken for sequencing was blood. In DNA, the CDR3 is TGCAGTGCTAGTACTGCTAGCAATGAGCAGTTCTTC. This translates into CSASTASNEQFF.